The T cell receptor beta chain described here comes from a study of Ad26.COV2.S vaccination and SARS-CoV-2 variants. Study results and limitations: A substantial breadth of spike-specific CD8+ and CD4+ T cell responses after vaccination has been reported. Overall T cell responses may have been underestimated by the analyses of TCR breadth and depth.

Measured with immunoSEQ multiplex PCR; TCRdb has only the in-frame clones, and not every one. The sample carries 300,000 to 400,000 clones, around 83% recorded once. The CDR3 runs 10 residues. Looked up from germline, CDR1 is DFQATT and CDR2 is SNEGSKA (reference sequence). V lost 5 bases and J lost 5, with 6 bases in between. This clone was seen only a few times. Its antigen is not known. The treatment is: roughly 18 received Ad26.COV2.S at low or high dose, single or two shots; about 5 received placebo; per-sample allocation not given. Day 63 following the first vaccine or placebo injection was when the samples were taken. The individual, an adult aged 18-55 years, was a donor in Boston. This vaccine is an Ad26 vector that expresses the Wuhan-strain SARS-CoV-2 spike.

The sequenced sample was peripheral blood, obtained in a trial of Ad26.COV2.S vaccine versus placebo. The origin of this receptor is a person aged 18-60 years who received the Ad26.COV2.S COVID-19 vaccine or a placebo. The chain carries TRBV20-1 and TRBJ1-1; no firm D call. The CDR3 protein is CSAFSTEAFF. The CDR3 DNA is TGCAGTGCTTTTAGTACTGAAGCTTTCTTT.